The 22 T cell receptor beta chains below come from one sample, sequenced in a study of T cells in Graves' hyperthyroidism and ophthalmopathy. Amplified regions were TCR beta CDR3 sequences from RNA transcripts. HTBI primers drove first-round RT-PCR of the TCR CDR3. TCRdb redid the calling of the multiplex PCR reads with MiXCR, one entry per CDR3 protein. The table includes 600,000 to 900,000 distinct CDR3 sequences, about 16% detected once. The source material was blood. These receptors all stem from a man aged 18 to 29 with Graves' hyperthyroidism.

This clonotype has a handful of counts. This chain uses TRBV6-6 with TRBJ2-1; TRBD2 aligns across 7 bases. The V gene's germline CDR1 is MNHNY and CDR2 SVGAGI (reference sequence). The ends lost 2 bases at V and 3 bases at J; junction bases unmatched: 4. The CDR3 has 15 amino acids. CDR3 bases: TGTGCCAGCAGTTACCACTGGGAGGGCTACAATGAGCAGTTCTTC. Protein sequence: CASSYHWEGYNEQFF.

The CDR3 is CASSWGTSGATDTQYF. The CDR3 DNA sequence: TGCGCCAGCAGCTGGGGGACTAGCGGGGCAACAGATACGCAGTATTTT. The chain combines TRBV5-1 with TRBJ2-3; 13 bases are a match to TRBD2. This CDR3 is 16 amino acids long. Trimming removed 3 bases from V and 3 bases from J; junction bases left unmatched: 4. The germline CDR1 and CDR2 sequences are SGHRS and YFSETQ.

The rearrangement links TRBV9 to TRBJ2-2; D perhaps matches TRBD2 (6 bases). V shed 3 bases and J shed 7 bases, with 16 bases lying between them. The CDR3 has 15 residues. In germline, CDR1 is SGDLS, CDR2 YYNGEE. In DNA form, the CDR3 reads TGTGCCAGCAGCGCAGACAGCCGCGGGGTCGGGGAGCTGTTTTTT. It yields the protein CASSADSRGVGELFF. The full variable domain, with the rest looked up from reference TRBV9 and TRBJ2-2, is DSGVTQTPKHLITATGQRVTLRCSPRSGDLSVYWYQQSLDQGLQFLIQYYNGEERAKGNILERFSAQQFPDLHSELNLSSLELGDSALYFCASSADSRGVGELFFGEGSRLTVL.

There are a few counts of this clonotype. Compared with germline, one end of the junction differs, possibly owing to a read error. The rearrangement joins TRBV12-3 or TRBV12-4 to TRBJ2-2; D is possibly TRBD2 (5 bases). This CDR3 is built from 15 residues. The CDR3 DNA reads TGTGCCAGCAGTTTAGTGGGAGAGAACCCCGGGGAGCTGTTTTTT. This encodes CASSLVGENPGELFF.

This clonotype was seen at least ten times. This sequence joins TRBV18 and TRBJ2-1, with D perhaps matching TRBD2 (5 bases). Germline CDR1 and CDR2: KGHSH and LQKENI. Trimming pared 1 base from V and 1 base from J, leaving 11 bases between. The length of the CDR3 is 16 residues. The CDR3 sequence is CASSPRGSESYNEQFF. CDR3 DNA: TGTGCCAGCTCACCACGGGGTAGCGAATCCTACAATGAGCAGTTCTTC.

The V gene is TRBV7-9, the J gene TRBJ2-2; D possibly uses TRBD1 or TRBD2 (5 bases each). Trimming left V 1 base short and J 4 bases short, with 13 bases between. The germline V gene encodes CDR1 SEHNR and CDR2 FQNEAQ (reference sequence). The CDR3 loop spans 16 amino acids. CDR3: CASSLVGTEFTGELFF. CDR3 nucleotides: TGTGCCAGCAGCTTAGTAGGGACCGAATTCACCGGGGAGCTGTTTTTT.

The V gene is TRBV20-1, the J gene TRBJ2-5, with 11 bases identical to TRBD2. The CDR3 sequence is 16 residues long. Losses at the gene ends were 6 bases for V and 4 bases for J; bases not matched to a gene: 13. Germline V lookup: CDR1 DFQATT, CDR2 SNEGSKA (reference sequence). CDR3 coding DNA: TGCAGTGCGGACCCTTCACTAGCGGGAGTTCGAGAGACCCAGTACTTC. Translating gives CSADPSLAGVRETQYF.

Regarding this clonotype: A read error may explain this, as a much larger clone is one base away. CDR3 nucleotide sequence: TGTGCCTGGAGTGTACTCAGAATAGATACGCAGTATTTT. It encodes CAWSVLRIDTQYF. V and J are TRBV30 and TRBJ2-3; D gene unclear. The CDR3 extends over 13 amino acids. The germline V gene has CDR1 GTSNPN and CDR2 SVGIG (reference sequence). The V end was cut by 0 bases, the J end by 5 bases, with 9 bases between.

As concerns this clonotype: At one boundary the junction diverges from the germline segment, which might be a read error. The chain combines TRBV7-2 with TRBJ2-3; TRBD1 matches 7 bases. This CDR3 is 15 amino acids long. Looked up from germline, CDR1 is SGHTA and CDR2 is FQGNSA. The CDR3 protein is CASSLEGQNTDTRYF. CDR3 DNA sequence: TGTGCCAGCAGCTTAGAGGGACAGAACACAGATACGCGGTATTTT. The whole variable domain, filled in from reference TRBV7-2 and TRBJ2-3, reads GAGVSQSPSNKVTEKGKDVELRCDPISGHTALYWYRQSLGQGLEFLIYFQGNSAPDKSGLPSDRFSAERTGGSVSTLTIQRTQQEDSAVYLCASSLEGQNTDTRYFGPGTRLTVL.

This clonotype was counted between two and nine times. V is TRBV18 and J is TRBJ1-4; D unresolved. This CDR3 region has 15 residues. In germline, CDR1 is KGHSH, CDR2 LQKENI. Trimming took 3 bases from V and 10 from J, leaving 18 bases between them. CDR3 amino acids: CASSPPGGREGKLFF. For the CDR3, the DNA is TGTGCCAGCTCACCTCCGGGAGGTCGGGAAGGAAAACTGTTTTTT.

This clonotype has only a few counts. The rearrangement joins TRBV12-5 to TRBJ2-1; no clear D gene. The germline CDR1 and CDR2 sequences are LGHNT and FRNRAP. Trimming removed 4 bases at V and 0 bases at J, with 13 bases between. The CDR3 is made up of 16 amino acids. CDR3 in amino acids: CASGSAALFSYNEQFF. CDR3 DNA sequence: TGTGCTAGTGGTTCGGCGGCCCTATTCTCCTACAATGAGCAGTTCTTC.

The chain recombines TRBV6-1 with TRBJ2-7, with a possible D match to TRBD1 (5 bases). The germline CDR1 and CDR2 sequences are MNHNS and SASEGT. Between the trimmed V and J ends, which lost 0 bases and 0 bases, there was a span of 12 bases. The CDR3 consists of 16 residues. CDR3 in amino acids: CASSEAWGRSSYEQYF. The DNA for the CDR3 is TGTGCCAGCAGTGAAGCGTGGGGCAGAAGCTCCTACGAGCAGTACTTC.

This clonotype was seen many times. The chain couples TRBV12-3 or TRBV12-4 to TRBJ2-2; 7 bases are a match to TRBD2. Unmatched junction bases numbered 4, after V lost 8 bases and J lost 4 bases. The CDR3 totals 13 residues. CDR3: CASLTGGTGELFF. CDR3 DNA: TGTGCCAGCTTAACGGGAGGCACCGGGGAGCTGTTTTTT.

This clonotype showed up just once. The V call is TRBV7-3, the J call TRBJ2-5; 11 nucleotides match TRBD2. Germline trimming cut 5 bases from V and 4 bases from J; bases unmatched to any gene: 6. Germline V gene data show CDR1 as SGHTA and CDR2 as FQGTGA. CDR3 length equals 15 residues. CDR3 DNA sequence: TGTGCCAGCAGCGACGGGACTAGCGGAAGAGAGACCCAGTACTTC. It codes for CASSDGTSGRETQYF.

This clonotype was detected ten times or more. The chain combines TRBV18 with TRBJ2-7; 13 bases agree with TRBD2. After removal of 3 bases from V and 7 bases from J, the junction contained 6 bases not matched to a gene. Per the germline V gene, CDR1 is KGHSH and CDR2 is LQKENI. The CDR3 runs 15 residues. The CDR3 loop reads CASSPTSGRAREQYF. DNA of the CDR3: TGTGCCAGCTCACCTACTAGCGGGAGGGCCCGAGAGCAGTACTTC.

This clonotype was seen only a few times. The chain recombines TRBV3-1 with TRBJ2-5; no clear D. The CDR3 has 17 amino acids. V was trimmed by 0 bases and J by 5 bases, leaving 19 bases between them. Germline V gene lookup returns CDR1 LGHDT and CDR2 YNNKEL (reference sequence). CDR3 coding DNA: TGTGCCAGCAGCCAAGAATACGGCTACCGCGGATTGGAGACCCAGTACTTC. Its protein product is CASSQEYGYRGLETQYF.

This chain links TRBV20-1 with TRBJ1-2; D remains unclear. Trimming took off 1 base at V and 6 bases at J, with 9 bases between the two ends. The CDR3 sequence is 12 residues long. Germline V gene sequence: CDR1 DFQATT, CDR2 SNEGSKA (reference sequence). The CDR3 coding sequence is TGCAGTGCTAGAGTTCAGGCTCATGGCTACACCTTC. Its protein is CSARVQAHGYTF.

This clonotype was detected a few times. The rearrangement links TRBV3-1 to TRBJ2-3; tentative D call: TRBD2 (6 bases). Germline lookup yields CDR1 LGHDT and CDR2 YNNKEL (reference sequence). V was pared by 0 bases and J by 3 bases, with 16 bases between. The CDR3 loop spans 17 amino acids. CDR3 sequence (DNA): TGTGCCAGCAGCCAAGACCGCCGGGGCGGGATGACAGATACGCAGTATTTT. This codes for CASSQDRRGGMTDTQYF.

This clonotype was picked up a small number of times. The chain is built from TRBV25-1 and TRBJ1-4; D gene uncertain. Trimming cost V 7 bases and J 3 bases, with 9 bases left between them. The CDR3 has 13 residues. Germline V gene lookup returns CDR1 MGHDK and CDR2 SYGVNS. CDR3 sequence reads: CASTGSPNEKLFF. The DNA for the CDR3 is TGTGCCAGCACGGGATCACCTAATGAAAAACTGTTTTTT.

As concerns this clonotype: At one end the junction does not follow the germline gene, possibly because of a read error. The chain is built from TRBV20-1 and TRBJ2-1; TRBD2 matches at 14 bases. The germline V gene encodes CDR1 DFQATT and CDR2 SNEGSKA (reference sequence). The CDR3 length is 16 residues. The CDR3 DNA follows: TGCAGTGCGGCCGGGACTAGCGGGAGCGGGGACAATAAGCAGTTCTTC. Residues: CSAAGTSGSGDNKQFF.

The sample holds a few counts of this clonotype. The rearrangement links TRBV5-6 to TRBJ2-7; 9 nucleotides match TRBD1. Germline lookup yields CDR1 SGHDT and CDR2 YYEEEE. This CDR3 is 14 amino acids long. The junction had 4 bases not matched to a gene; V was cut back by 3 bases and J by 3 bases. CDR3 in amino acids: CASSSVGQGYEQYF. DNA for the CDR3: TGTGCCAGCAGCTCGGTGGGACAGGGCTACGAGCAGTACTTC.

As to this clonotype: Possible read error: a much larger clone is one base away. The V gene is TRBV11-1, the J gene TRBJ2-1; D may be TRBD2 (5 bases). The J call may be mistaken, given a closer DNA end match to TRBJ2-7. The CDR3 consists of 15 residues. Germline V gene sequence: CDR1 SGHAT, CDR2 FQDESV (reference sequence). Written as DNA, the CDR3 is TGTGCCAGCAGCCCCCGGGGTAGAACCTACAATGAGCAGTACTTC. Amino acids: CASSPRGRTYNEQYF.